The 6 T cell receptor beta chains listed next were all sequenced from one sample in a study of cytomegalovirus exposure and HLA in healthy donors. The primer mix had 60 Vbeta and 13 Jbeta primers. Repertoires were generated with immunoSEQ multiplex PCR, while TCRdb's copy carries only in-frame clones and drops some. The sample consists of more than 95,000 clones, around 80% of them appearing once. Sequencing was performed on PBMCs. The source of these receptors is a middle-aged woman in good health and CMV-seronegative.

In DNA form, the CDR3 reads TGTGCCAGCAGCTTAGGGACAGGCGGTTATGGCTACACCTTC. This sequence encodes CASSLGTGGYGYTF. The rearrangement uses TRBV7-9 and TRBJ1-2; the match to TRBD1 covers 7 bases. Germline values: CDR1 SEHNR, CDR2 FQNEAQ (reference sequence). J was trimmed by 5 bases and V by 1 base; bases with no gene match: 4. This CDR3 spans 14 amino acids.

The rearrangement uses TRBV28 and TRBJ1-2; D is perhaps TRBD1 (5 bases). V gave up 7 bases and J gave up 8 bases, with 17 bases separating them. Germline lookup yields CDR1 MDHEN and CDR2 SYDVKM. The CDR3 runs to 13 residues. The CDR3, as DNA: TGTGCCAGCACCCTGACAGTCGCGAGGGGCTACACCTTC. This translates into CASTLTVARGYTF.

The V gene is TRBV19, the J gene TRBJ1-3; the D gene is possibly TRBD1 (5 bases). This CDR3 contains 15 residues. In germline, CDR1 is LNHDA, CDR2 SQIVND (reference sequence). Deletions cut 2 bases from V and 4 bases from J, with 12 bases between. CDR3 sequence reads: CASSISGRNGNTIYF. The CDR3 DNA is TGTGCCAGTAGTATATCAGGGCGGAACGGAAACACCATATATTTT.

The rearrangement joins TRBV5-4 to TRBJ1-3; TRBD1 agrees at 9 bases. Germline assignment: CDR1 SGHNT and CDR2 YYREEE (reference sequence). The CDR3 sequence is 15 residues long. With V trimmed by 3 bases and J by 0 bases, 1 base remained unmatched. The CDR3 region is CASSWGQGSGNTIYF. Here the CDR3 DNA reads TGTGCCAGCAGCTGGGGACAGGGCTCTGGAAACACCATATATTTT.

This sequence joins TRBV5-6 and TRBJ1-5; D is unresolved. The CDR3 sequence is 15 residues long. Trimming left V 2 bases short and J 2 bases short, with 11 bases between. CDR1 is SGHDT and CDR2 is YYEEEE in the germline V gene. The CDR3 protein is CASSFGEFRNQPQHF. CDR3 nucleotides: TGTGCCAGCAGCTTCGGGGAGTTTCGCAATCAGCCCCAGCATTTT.

The chain combines TRBV27 with TRBJ1-2; 8 bases fit TRBD1. Germline V lookup: CDR1 MNHEY, CDR2 SMNVEV (reference sequence). Trimming cost V 2 bases and J 4 bases; bases outside gene matches: 12. This CDR3 spans 17 amino acids. Here the CDR3 reads CASSLRGQGAEPYGYTF. CDR3 DNA: TGTGCCAGCAGTTTACGGGGGCAGGGGGCAGAACCCTATGGCTACACCTTC.